The sequence of this T cell receptor (beta chain) was determined in a study of TIL therapy for anti-PD-1-resistant metastatic lung cancer. Study-wide context: Patients had a median age of almost 55 years (range roughly 35-80). Tumors carried a median about 1.5 non-synonymous mutations per megabase.

The sample holds a few counts of this clone. The target antigen is unknown. Sequencing used immunoSEQ v3. Sequencing depth was around 1.9 million read pairs for survey level, roughly 4.5-6 million for deep. The data were produced by immunoSEQ multiplex PCR, yet TCRdb's version contains in-frame clones alone and is incomplete. The sample shows about 32,000 clones, roughly 69% of them seen only once. Study-level results: TIL clonotype persistence in blood showed no apparent association with response.

Noted time point: pre-treatment sample, taken before nivolumab and TIL therapy. Germline values: CDR1 MNHEY, CDR2 SMNVEV (reference sequence). The length of the CDR3 is 13 residues. The V end lost 7 bases, the J end lost 3 bases, and 12 bases lay between the germline ends. This TCR was recovered from a woman aged 30 to 85 with non-small cell lung cancer. The sample in question was blood, obtained at baseline. The rearrangement uses TRBV27 and TRBJ2-5, with D possibly being TRBD1 or TRBD2 (6 bases each). Here the CDR3 DNA reads TGTGCCAGCATCAAGAGGGGGGAAGAGACCCAGTACTTC. It yields the protein CASIKRGEETQYF.